This TCR beta chain was documented in a study of molecular identifiers for immune sequencing clone quantification. Turning to the study itself: Replicate RNA came from about 19,000 or 110,000 naive CD8 cells and was split five ways, and four parts were sequenced. Study-wide results and limits: Whereas clones above 20 RNA copies held under 1% of naive-cell molecules, they held over 98% of effector molecules.

Input for naive CD8 libraries was roughly 19,000 to 1,000,000 sorted cells; the RNA fraction used was 10%, 30% or 50%. The CDR3 is made up of 17 amino acids. Germline V lookup: CDR1 GTSNPN, CDR2 SVGIG (reference sequence). Deletions cut 3 bases from V and 4 bases from J, with 24 bases between. This clonotype showed up just a few times. The target antigen is unknown. TCRdb used MiXCR to reprocess the PCR reads, holding one entry per CDR3 protein. The top ten clones hold approximately 0.84% of a sample with around 460,000 distinct CDR3 sequences, about 22% of them seen once. This sequence originates from a human donor in good health. Some libraries in this study had Jurkat cell RNA spiked in. The material sequenced was naive CD8+ T cells from blood, with Jurkat cell RNA spiked in. Subset defined: FACS-sorted CD8+CD4-CCR7+CD45RA+ naive T cells. The J gene is TRBJ2-5, the V gene TRBV30; weak D call: TRBD1 (6 bases). CDR3 in DNA: TGTGCCTGGAGCCCCCCGCCGTCGTGGCAGGGGTTAGAGACCCAGTACTTC. Residues: CAWSPPPSWQGLETQYF.